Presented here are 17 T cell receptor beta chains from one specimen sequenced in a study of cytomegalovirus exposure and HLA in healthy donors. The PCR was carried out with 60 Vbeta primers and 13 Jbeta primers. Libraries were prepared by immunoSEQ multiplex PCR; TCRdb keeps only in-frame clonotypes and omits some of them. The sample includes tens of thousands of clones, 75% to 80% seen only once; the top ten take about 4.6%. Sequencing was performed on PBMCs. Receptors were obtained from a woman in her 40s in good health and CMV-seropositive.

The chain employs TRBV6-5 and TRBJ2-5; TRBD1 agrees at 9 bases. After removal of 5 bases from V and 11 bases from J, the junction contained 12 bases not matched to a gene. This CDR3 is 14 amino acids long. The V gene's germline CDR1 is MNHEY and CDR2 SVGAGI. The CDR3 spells CASSDRTGVGEQYF. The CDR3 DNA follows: TGTGCCAGCAGTGATAGGACAGGGGTAGGGGAGCAGTACTTC.

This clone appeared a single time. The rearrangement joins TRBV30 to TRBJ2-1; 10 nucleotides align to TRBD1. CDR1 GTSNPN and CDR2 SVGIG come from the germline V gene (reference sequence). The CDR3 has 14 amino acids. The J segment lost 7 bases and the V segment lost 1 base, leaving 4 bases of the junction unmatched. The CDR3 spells CAWSGQGASNEQFF. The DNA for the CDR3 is TGTGCCTGGAGTGGACAGGGGGCTTCTAATGAGCAGTTCTTC.

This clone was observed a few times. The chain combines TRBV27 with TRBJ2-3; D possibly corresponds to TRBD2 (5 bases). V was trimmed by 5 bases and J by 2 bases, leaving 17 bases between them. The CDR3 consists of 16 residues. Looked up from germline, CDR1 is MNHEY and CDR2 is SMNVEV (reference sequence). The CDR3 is CASSPRDTKITDTQYF. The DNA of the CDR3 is TGTGCCAGCAGTCCCCGGGATACAAAAATCACAGATACGCAGTATTTT.

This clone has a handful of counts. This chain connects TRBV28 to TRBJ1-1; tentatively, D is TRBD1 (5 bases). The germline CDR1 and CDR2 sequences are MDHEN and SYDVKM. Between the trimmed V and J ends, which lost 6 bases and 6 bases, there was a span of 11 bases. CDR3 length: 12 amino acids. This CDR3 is CASSSGLSEAFF. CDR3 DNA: TGTGCCAGCAGCTCGGGACTATCTGAAGCTTTCTTT.

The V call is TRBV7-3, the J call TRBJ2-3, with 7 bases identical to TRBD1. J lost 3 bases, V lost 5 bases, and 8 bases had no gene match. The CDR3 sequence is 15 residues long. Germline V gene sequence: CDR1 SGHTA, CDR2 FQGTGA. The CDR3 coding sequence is TGTGCCAGCAGCCCTATAGGGGGCGGAACAGATACGCAGTATTTT. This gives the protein CASSPIGGGTDTQYF.

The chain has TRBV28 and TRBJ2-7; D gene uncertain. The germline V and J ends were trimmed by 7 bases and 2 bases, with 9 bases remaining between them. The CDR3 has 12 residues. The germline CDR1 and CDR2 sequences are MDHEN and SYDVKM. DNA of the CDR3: TGTGCCAGCAACACAGCCACCTACGAGCAGTACTTC. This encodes CASNTATYEQYF.

The CDR3: CASSSGGGPLYGYTF. CDR3 DNA: TGTGCCAGCAGTTCGGGGGGGGGCCCTCTCTATGGCTACACCTTC. V and J are TRBV7-2 and TRBJ1-2; D possibly corresponds to TRBD1 (6 bases). Germline V gene lookup returns CDR1 SGHTA and CDR2 FQGNSA. The CDR3 runs 15 residues. The V gene lost 6 bases and the J gene lost 4 bases, with 18 bases spanning the gap.

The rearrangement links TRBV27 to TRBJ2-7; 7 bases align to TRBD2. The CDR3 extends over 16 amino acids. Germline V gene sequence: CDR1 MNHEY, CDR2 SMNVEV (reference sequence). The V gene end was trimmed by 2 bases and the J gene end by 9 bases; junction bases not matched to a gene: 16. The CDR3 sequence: CASSLDTSGVVGLQYF. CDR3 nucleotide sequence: TGTGCCAGCAGTTTAGATACCAGCGGGGTCGTCGGTTTGCAGTACTTC.

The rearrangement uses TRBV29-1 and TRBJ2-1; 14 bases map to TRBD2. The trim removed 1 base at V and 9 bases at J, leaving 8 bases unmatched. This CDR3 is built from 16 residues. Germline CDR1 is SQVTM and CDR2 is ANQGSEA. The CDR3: CSVEGATSGRATEQFF. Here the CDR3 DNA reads TGCAGCGTTGAAGGGGCGACTAGCGGGAGGGCCACTGAGCAGTTCTTC.

The CDR3 here is CASTLRGQPQHF. CDR3 DNA: TGTGCCAGCACCTTGCGGGGTCAGCCCCAGCATTTT. This chain uses TRBV28 with TRBJ1-5; unclear D gene. The germline V gene encodes CDR1 MDHEN and CDR2 SYDVKM. There are 12 residues in the CDR3. With 7 bases removed from V and 6 bases from J, the gap between germline ends came to 10 bases.

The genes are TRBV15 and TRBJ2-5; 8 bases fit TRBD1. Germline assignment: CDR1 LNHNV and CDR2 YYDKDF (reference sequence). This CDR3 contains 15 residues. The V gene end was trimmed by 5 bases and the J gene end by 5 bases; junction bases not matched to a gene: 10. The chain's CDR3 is CATSPGQGARETQYF. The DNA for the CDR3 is TGTGCCACCAGCCCCGGCCAGGGGGCACGGGAGACCCAGTACTTC. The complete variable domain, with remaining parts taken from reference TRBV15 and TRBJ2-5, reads DAMVIQNPRYQVTQFGKPVTLSCSQTLNHNVMYWYQQKSSQAPKLLFHYYDKDFNNEADTPDNFQSRRPNTSFCFLDIRSPGLGDTAMYLCATSPGQGARETQYFGPGTRLLVL.

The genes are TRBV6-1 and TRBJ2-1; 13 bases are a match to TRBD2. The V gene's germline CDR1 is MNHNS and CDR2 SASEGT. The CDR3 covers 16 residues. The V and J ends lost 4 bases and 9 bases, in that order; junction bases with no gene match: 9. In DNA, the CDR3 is TGTGCCAGCAGTGGGCTTAGGACTAGCGGGAGCCGTGAGCAGTTCTTC. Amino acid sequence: CASSGLRTSGSREQFF.

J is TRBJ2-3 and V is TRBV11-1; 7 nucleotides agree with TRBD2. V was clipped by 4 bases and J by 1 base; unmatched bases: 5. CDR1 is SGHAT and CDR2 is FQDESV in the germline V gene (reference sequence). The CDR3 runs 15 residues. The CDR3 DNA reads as TGTGCCAGCAGCTGGGGGGGAGACCGCACAGATACGCAGTATTTT. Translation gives CASSWGGDRTDTQYF.

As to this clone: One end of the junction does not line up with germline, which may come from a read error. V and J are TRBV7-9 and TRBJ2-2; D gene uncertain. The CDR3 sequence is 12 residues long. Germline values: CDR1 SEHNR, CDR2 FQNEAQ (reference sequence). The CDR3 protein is CSSSLRPVELFF. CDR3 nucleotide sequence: TGTTCCAGCAGCTTACGCCCGGTGGAGCTGTTTTTT. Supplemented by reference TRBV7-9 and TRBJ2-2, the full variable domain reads DTGVSQNPRHKITKRGQNVTFRCDPISEHNRLYWYRQTLGQGPEFLTYFQNEAQLEKSRLLSDRFSAERPKGSFSTLEIQRTEQGDSAMYLCSSSLRPVELFFGEGSRLTVL.

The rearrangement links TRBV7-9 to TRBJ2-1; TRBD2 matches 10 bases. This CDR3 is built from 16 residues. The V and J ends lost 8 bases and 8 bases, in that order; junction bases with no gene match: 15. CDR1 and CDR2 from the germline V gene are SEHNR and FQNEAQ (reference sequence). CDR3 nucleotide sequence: TGTGCCAGCGAGCCAGCGGGAGGGCCGAATCTCGATGAGCAGTTCTTC. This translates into CASEPAGGPNLDEQFF.

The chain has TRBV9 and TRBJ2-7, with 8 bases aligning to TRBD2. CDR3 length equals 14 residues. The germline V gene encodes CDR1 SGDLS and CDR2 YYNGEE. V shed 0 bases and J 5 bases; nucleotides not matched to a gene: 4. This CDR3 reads CASSVGGLENEQYF. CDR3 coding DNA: TGTGCCAGCAGCGTAGGGGGACTAGAGAACGAGCAGTACTTC. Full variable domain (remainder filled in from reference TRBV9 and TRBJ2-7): DSGVTQTPKHLITATGQRVTLRCSPRSGDLSVYWYQQSLDQGLQFLIQYYNGEERAKGNILERFSAQQFPDLHSELNLSSLELGDSALYFCASSVGGLENEQYFGPGTRLTVT.

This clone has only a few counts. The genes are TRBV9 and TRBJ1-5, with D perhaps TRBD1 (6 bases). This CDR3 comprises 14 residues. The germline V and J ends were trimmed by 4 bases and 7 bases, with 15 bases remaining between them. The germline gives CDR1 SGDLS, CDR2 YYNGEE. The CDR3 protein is CASSPRGGFQPQHF. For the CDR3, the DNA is TGTGCCAGCAGCCCGAGGGGGGGGTTCCAGCCCCAGCATTTT.